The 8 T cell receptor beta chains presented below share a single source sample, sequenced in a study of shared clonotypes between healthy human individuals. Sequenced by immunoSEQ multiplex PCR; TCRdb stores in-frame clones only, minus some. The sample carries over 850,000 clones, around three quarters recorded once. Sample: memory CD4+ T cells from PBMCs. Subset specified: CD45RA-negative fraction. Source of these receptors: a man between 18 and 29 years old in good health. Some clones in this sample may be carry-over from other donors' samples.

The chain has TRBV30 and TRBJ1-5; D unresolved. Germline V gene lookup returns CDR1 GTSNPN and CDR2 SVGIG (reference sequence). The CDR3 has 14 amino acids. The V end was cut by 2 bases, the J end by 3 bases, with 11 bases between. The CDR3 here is CAWSFGRYNQPQHF. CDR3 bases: TGTGCCTGGAGTTTCGGCAGGTACAATCAGCCCCAGCATTTT.

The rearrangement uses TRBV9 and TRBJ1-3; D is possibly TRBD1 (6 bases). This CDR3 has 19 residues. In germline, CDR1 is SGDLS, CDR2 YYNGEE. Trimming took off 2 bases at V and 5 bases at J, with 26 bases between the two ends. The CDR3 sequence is CASSVEPDSAYPHRNTIYF. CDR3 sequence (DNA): TGTGCCAGCAGCGTCGAACCGGACAGCGCTTACCCCCACCGAAACACCATATATTTT.

The CDR3 DNA follows: TGTGCCAGCAGCGAGCTTCCGGGACTGGGGCATGAGCAGTTCTTC. As protein: CASSELPGLGHEQFF. The V and J genes are TRBV11-2 and TRBJ2-1, with D tentatively TRBD2 (6 bases). This CDR3 contains 15 residues. Germline CDR1 is SGHAT and CDR2 is FQNNGV. Trimming shortened V by 5 bases and J by 8 bases, and 19 bases separated the two germline ends.

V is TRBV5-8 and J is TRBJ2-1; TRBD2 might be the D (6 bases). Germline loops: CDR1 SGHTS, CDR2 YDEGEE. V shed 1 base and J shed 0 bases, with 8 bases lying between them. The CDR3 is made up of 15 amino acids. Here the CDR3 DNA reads TGTGCCAGCAGCTTGACGCGGGGCTCCTACAATGAGCAGTTCTTC. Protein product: CASSLTRGSYNEQFF.

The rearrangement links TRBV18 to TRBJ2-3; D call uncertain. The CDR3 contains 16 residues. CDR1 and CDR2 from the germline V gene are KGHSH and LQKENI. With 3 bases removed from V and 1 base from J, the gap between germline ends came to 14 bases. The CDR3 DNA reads TGTGCCAGCTCACCCTTTTCCCCAGCCCGCACAGATACGCAGTATTTT. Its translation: CASSPFSPARTDTQYF.

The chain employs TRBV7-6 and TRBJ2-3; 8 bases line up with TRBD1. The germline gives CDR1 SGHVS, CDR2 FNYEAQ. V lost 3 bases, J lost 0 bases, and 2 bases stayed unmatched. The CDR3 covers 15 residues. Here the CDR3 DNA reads TGTGCCAGCAGCTTCCGACAGGGGAGCACAGATACGCAGTATTTT. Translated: CASSFRQGSTDTQYF.

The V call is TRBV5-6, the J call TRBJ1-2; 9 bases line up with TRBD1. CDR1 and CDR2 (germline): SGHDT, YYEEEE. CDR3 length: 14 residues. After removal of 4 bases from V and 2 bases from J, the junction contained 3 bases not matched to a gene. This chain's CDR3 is CASSLTGGNYGYTF. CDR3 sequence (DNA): TGTGCCAGCAGCCTTACAGGGGGCAACTATGGCTACACCTTC.

This CDR3 reads CASRRPWPSNEQFF. CDR3 sequence (DNA): TGTGCCAGCAGACGGCCATGGCCCTCGAATGAGCAGTTCTTC. The chain carries TRBV6-5 and TRBJ2-1; D is undetermined. The ends were cut back, 6 bases at V and 7 bases at J, with 16 bases in the middle. The germline CDR1 and CDR2 sequences are MNHEY and SVGAGI. The CDR3 is 14 residues long.